What follows is one TCR beta chain and its context. The antigen is unknown. The V end lost 4 bases, the J end lost 13 bases, and 11 bases lay between the germline ends. Looked up from germline, CDR1 is SGHTA and CDR2 is FQGNSA. The CDR3 spans 12 residues. This sample is part of a study of graft-versus-host responses after intestinal transplantation. About the research overall: Recipients were given multivisceral, liver-intestinal, or isolated intestinal transplants. The recipients all started with anti-thymocyte globulin induction and then took tacrolimus and steroids for 2 to 4 years.

Study-wide findings and caveats: Clonal ratios of graft-versus-host to host-versus-graft in allografts were high for patients exhibiting graft-donor T cell macrochimerism.

The assay was immunoSEQ multiplex PCR, and TCRdb's table has in-frame clones only and misses some. This table holds approximately 130,000 clones, around nine tenths found once. The chain uses TRBV7-2 and TRBJ1-6; D uncertain. The receptor comes from a human donor who received an intestinal transplant. The specimen was unstimulated CD4+ T cells sorted from spleen or lymph node cells, collected before intestinal transplant. CDR3 protein: CASSSKTTPLHF. The CDR3 nucleotides read TGTGCCAGCAGCTCTAAGACGACTCCCCTCCACTTT.